One sample yielded the 2 T cell receptor beta chains listed below, sequenced in a study of T cell responses to AZD1222 COVID-19 vaccine. Profiled with immunoSEQ multiplex PCR; TCRdb holds only in-frame clones, not every one. This sample has about 160,000 clones, with roughly nine tenths found just once. Source: peripheral blood, taken on day 0 of AZD1222 vaccination. The receptor set was obtained from an adult in good health.

V and J are TRBV5-1 and TRBJ2-7; no definite D call. Trimming removed 0 bases at V and 3 bases at J, with 4 bases between. The CDR3 sequence is 12 residues long. Germline V gives CDR1 SGHRS, CDR2 YFSETQ. CDR3 sequence: CASSLGYYEQYF. DNA for the CDR3: TGCGCCAGCAGCTTGGGGTACTACGAGCAGTACTTC.

The J gene is TRBJ2-3, the V gene TRBV21-1; TRBD2, the table's D call, lacks a check against the DNA. TRBV21-1 is a pseudogene locus. CDR3 length: 21 residues. CDR3 bases: TGTGCCAGCGCGACCGCCCTTTTGGGACTAGCGGGAGGTTTTCCCACAGATACGCAGTATTTT. Translated, it gives CASATALLGLAGGFPTDTQYF.